A single sample gave rise to the 10 T cell receptor beta chains below, sequenced in a study of blood T cell repertoires in COVID-19. Generated by immunoSEQ multiplex PCR, the TCRdb table keeps only in-frame clones and is missing some. In the table there are fewer than 350,000 clones, 80% to 90% of which are singletons. The material sequenced was PBMCs or T cells enriched from blood (not recorded which). The receptors come from a young man who had recovered from COVID-19.

The chain carries TRBV11-2 and TRBJ1-2, with D maybe TRBD1 (5 bases). The CDR3 is made up of 14 amino acids. Germline CDR1 reads SGHAT; CDR2 reads FQNNGV. The V end was cut by 2 bases, the J end by 1 base, with 8 bases between. Written as DNA, the CDR3 is TGTGCCAGCAGCTTAATCGACAGTAACTATGGCTACACCTTC. Protein sequence: CASSLIDSNYGYTF.

The V gene is TRBV5-5, the J gene TRBJ1-6; D remains ambiguous. Trimming left V 2 bases short and J 7 bases short, with 16 bases between. This CDR3 region has 16 residues. From germline, CDR1 is SGHKS and CDR2 YYEKEE (reference sequence). In nucleotides, the CDR3 is TGTGCCAGCAGCTTAGAACCCGGACGGGGAAATTCACCCCTCCACTTT. Residues: CASSLEPGRGNSPLHF.

The rearrangement joins TRBV2 to TRBJ1-3; maybe TRBD1 (6 bases). The CDR3 loop spans 15 amino acids. Germline CDR1 and CDR2: SNHLY and FYNNEI. V lost 5 bases, J lost 2 bases, and 13 bases lay in between. The CDR3 sequence: CASSRGQVAGNTIYF. CDR3 in DNA: TGTGCCAGCAGTCGGGGACAAGTCGCTGGAAACACCATATATTTT.

The genes are TRBV30 and TRBJ2-5; D possibly corresponds to TRBD1 (5 bases). Germline V CDR1 and CDR2: GTSNPN, SVGIG (reference sequence). CDR3 length equals 13 residues. V was trimmed by 3 bases and J by 4 bases, leaving 12 bases between them. CDR3 protein: CAWRSPGRETQYF. CDR3 sequence (DNA): TGTGCCTGGAGATCCCCAGGGCGAGAGACCCAGTACTTC. The variable domain in full, completed from reference TRBV30 and TRBJ2-5, reads SQTIHQWPATLVQPVGSPLSLECTVEGTSNPNLYWYRQAAGRGLQLLFYSVGIGQISSEVPQNLSASRPQDRQFILSSKKLLLSDSGFYLCAWRSPGRETQYFGPGTRLLVL.

The table lists this clone with a count of one. The CDR3 is CSPTPRNSPLHF. In DNA form, the CDR3 reads TGTTCCCCTACCCCGAGGAATTCACCCCTCCACTTT. The chain uses TRBV25-1 and TRBJ1-6; D ambiguous. CDR1 and CDR2 (germline): MGHDK, SYGVNS. The CDR3 totals 12 residues.

This clone was counted a single time. V usage is TRBV4-1 and J usage is TRBJ1-3; possibly TRBD1 for D (5 bases). This CDR3 is built from 16 residues. Per the germline V gene, CDR1 is MGHRA and CDR2 is YSYEKL. Trimming removed 3 bases from V and 0 bases from J, with 12 bases in between. CDR3 loop: CASSQGQASSGNTIYF. CDR3 coding DNA: TGCGCCAGCAGCCAGGGGCAGGCTAGCTCTGGAAACACCATATATTTT.

The J gene is TRBJ2-2, the V gene TRBV11-1; 9 nucleotides agree with TRBD1. Germline CDR1 and CDR2: SGHAT and FQDESV (reference sequence). Losses at the gene ends were 4 bases for V and 4 bases for J; bases not matched to a gene: 1. The CDR3 runs 14 residues. CDR3 coding DNA: TGTGCCAGCAGCTGGGGACAGGGCACCGGGGAGCTGTTTTTT. Translated, it gives CASSWGQGTGELFF.

The CDR3 here is CASSREQSSGNTIYF. In DNA, the CDR3 is TGTGCCAGCAGCCGAGAACAGAGCTCTGGAAACACCATATATTTT. This chain connects TRBV3-1 (or the pseudogene TRBV3-2) to TRBJ1-3; D is uncertain. In germline, CDR1 is LGHDT, CDR2 YNNKEL (reference sequence). V lost 4 bases, J lost 0 bases, and 10 bases lay in between. This CDR3 has 15 residues.

The rearrangement joins TRBV4-3 to TRBJ2-6; D is perhaps TRBD2 (6 bases). CDR3 length: 20 amino acids. Between the trimmed V and J ends, which lost 0 bases and 4 bases, there was a span of 22 bases. Germline CDR1 and CDR2: LGHNA and YSLEER. The DNA of the CDR3 is TGCGCCAGCAGCCAAGAGGGGGGACCAGTATTAGCCTTCGGGGCCAACGTCCTGACTTTC. Translation gives CASSQEGGPVLAFGANVLTF.

J is TRBJ2-2 and V is TRBV5-1; 8 bases are a match to TRBD2. Germline CDR1 reads SGHRS; CDR2 reads YFSETQ. Unmatched junction bases numbered 2, after V lost 7 bases and J lost 0 bases. The CDR3 totals 14 residues. The CDR3 coding sequence is TGCGCCAGCTGCGGGGGGCCGAACACCGGGGAGCTGTTTTTT. Translating it yields CASCGGPNTGELFF.